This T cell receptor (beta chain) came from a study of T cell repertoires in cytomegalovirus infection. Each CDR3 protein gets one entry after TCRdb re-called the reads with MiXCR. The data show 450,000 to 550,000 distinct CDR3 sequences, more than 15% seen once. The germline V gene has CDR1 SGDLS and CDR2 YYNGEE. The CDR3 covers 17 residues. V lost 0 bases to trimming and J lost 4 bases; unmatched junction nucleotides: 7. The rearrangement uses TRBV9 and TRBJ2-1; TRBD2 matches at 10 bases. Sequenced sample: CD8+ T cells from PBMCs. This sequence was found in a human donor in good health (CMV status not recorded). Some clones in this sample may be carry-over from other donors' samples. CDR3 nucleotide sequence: TGTGCCAGCAGCGTAGAGGTAGCGGGGGGCCTATACAATGAGCAGTTCTTC. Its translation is CASSVEVAGGLYNEQFF.